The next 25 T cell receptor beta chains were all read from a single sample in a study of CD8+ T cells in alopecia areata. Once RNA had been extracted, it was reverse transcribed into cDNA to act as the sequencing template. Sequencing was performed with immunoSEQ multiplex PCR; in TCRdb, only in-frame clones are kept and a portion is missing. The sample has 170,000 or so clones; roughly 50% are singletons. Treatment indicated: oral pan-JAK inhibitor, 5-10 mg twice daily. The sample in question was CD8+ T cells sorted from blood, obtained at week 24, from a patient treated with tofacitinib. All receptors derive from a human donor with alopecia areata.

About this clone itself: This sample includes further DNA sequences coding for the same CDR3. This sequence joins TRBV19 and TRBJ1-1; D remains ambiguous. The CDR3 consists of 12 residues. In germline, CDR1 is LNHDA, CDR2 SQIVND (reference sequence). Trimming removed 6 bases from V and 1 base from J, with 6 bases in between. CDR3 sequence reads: CASRRGNTEAFF. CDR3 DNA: TGTGCCAGTAGACGGGGGAACACTGAAGCTTTCTTT. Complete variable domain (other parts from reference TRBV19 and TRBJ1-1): DGGITQSPKYLFRKEGQNVTLSCEQNLNHDAMYWYRQDPGQGLRLIYYSQIVNDFQKGDIAEGYSVSREKKESFPLTVTSAQKNPTAFYLCASRRGNTEAFFGQGTRLTVV.

This CDR3 is CASSPVTGAGHIQYF. In DNA form, the CDR3 reads TGTGCCAGCAGTCCAGTGACAGGGGCAGGGCACATTCAGTACTTC. The rearrangement uses TRBV27 and TRBJ2-4, with 8 bases matching TRBD1. CDR1 is MNHEY, CDR2 SMNVEV, per germline (reference sequence). CDR3 length: 15 residues. V shed 5 bases and J 8 bases; nucleotides not matched to a gene: 11.

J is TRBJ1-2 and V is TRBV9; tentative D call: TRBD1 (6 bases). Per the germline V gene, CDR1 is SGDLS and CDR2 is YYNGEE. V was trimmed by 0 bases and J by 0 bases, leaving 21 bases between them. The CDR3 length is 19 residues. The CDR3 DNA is TGTGCCAGCAGCGTAGGCCCGTTTAGACAGGAAGGAGCTAACTATGGCTACACCTTC. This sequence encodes CASSVGPFRQEGANYGYTF.

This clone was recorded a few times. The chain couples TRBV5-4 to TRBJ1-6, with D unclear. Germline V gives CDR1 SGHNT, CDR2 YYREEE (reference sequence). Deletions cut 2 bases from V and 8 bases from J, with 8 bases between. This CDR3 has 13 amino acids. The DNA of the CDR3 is TGTGCCAGCAGCTTTAGCAAGGATTCACCCCTCCACTTT. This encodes CASSFSKDSPLHF.

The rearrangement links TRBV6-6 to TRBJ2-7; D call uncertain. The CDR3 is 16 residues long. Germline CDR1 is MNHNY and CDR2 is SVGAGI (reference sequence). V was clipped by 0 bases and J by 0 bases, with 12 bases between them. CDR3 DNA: TGTGCCAGCAGTTACTCGCAAACGGACCCCTCCTACGAGCAGTACTTC. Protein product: CASSYSQTDPSYEQYF.

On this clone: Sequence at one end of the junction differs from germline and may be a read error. The CDR3 nucleotides read TGTGCCAGCACTGAAGGACTAGCGGGGGAATATGAGCAGTTCTTC. Translating it yields CASTEGLAGEYEQFF. The genes are TRBV6-1 and TRBJ2-1; 13 nucleotides line up with TRBD2. Germline V lookup: CDR1 MNHNS, CDR2 SASEGT. The CDR3 spans 15 residues.

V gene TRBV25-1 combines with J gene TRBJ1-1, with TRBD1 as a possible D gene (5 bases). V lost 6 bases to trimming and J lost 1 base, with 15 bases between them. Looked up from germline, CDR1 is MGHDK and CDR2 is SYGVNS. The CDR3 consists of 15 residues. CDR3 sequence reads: CASSEGPTENTEAFF. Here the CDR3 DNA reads TGTGCCAGCAGCGAAGGGCCGACAGAGAACACTGAAGCTTTCTTT. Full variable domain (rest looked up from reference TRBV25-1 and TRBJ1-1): EADIYQTPRYLVIGTGKKITLECSQTMGHDKMYWYQQDPGMELHLIHYSYGVNSTEKGDLSSESTVSRIRTEHFPLTLESARPSHTSQYLCASSEGPTENTEAFFGQGTRLTVV.

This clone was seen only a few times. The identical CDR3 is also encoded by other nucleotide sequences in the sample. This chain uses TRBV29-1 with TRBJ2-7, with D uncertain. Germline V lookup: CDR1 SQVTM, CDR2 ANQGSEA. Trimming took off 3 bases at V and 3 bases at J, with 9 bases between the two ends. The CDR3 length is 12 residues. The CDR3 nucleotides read TGCAGCGTTGAGGGGTCAGACTACGAGCAGTACTTC. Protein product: CSVEGSDYEQYF.

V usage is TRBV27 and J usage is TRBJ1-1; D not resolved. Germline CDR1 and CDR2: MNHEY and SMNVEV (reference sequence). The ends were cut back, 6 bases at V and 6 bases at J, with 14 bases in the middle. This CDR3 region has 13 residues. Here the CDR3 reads CASSLNKGPEAFF. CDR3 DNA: TGTGCCAGCAGCTTAAACAAGGGTCCTGAAGCTTTCTTT.

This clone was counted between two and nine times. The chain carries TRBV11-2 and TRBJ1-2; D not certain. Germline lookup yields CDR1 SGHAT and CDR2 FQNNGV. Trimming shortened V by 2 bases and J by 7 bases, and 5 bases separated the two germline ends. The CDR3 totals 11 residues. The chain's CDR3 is CASSLRGGYTF. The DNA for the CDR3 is TGTGCCAGCAGCTTACGCGGTGGCTACACCTTC.

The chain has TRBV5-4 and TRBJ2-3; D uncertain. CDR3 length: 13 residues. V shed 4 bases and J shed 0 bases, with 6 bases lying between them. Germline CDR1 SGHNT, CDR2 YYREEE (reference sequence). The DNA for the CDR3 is TGTGCCAGCAGCCCATCAAGCACAGATACGCAGTATTTT. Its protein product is CASSPSSTDTQYF. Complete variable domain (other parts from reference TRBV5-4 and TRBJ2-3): ETGVTQSPTHLIKTRGQQVTLRCSSQSGHNTVSWYQQALGQGPQFIFQYYREEENGRGNFPPRFSGLQFPNYSSELNVNALELDDSALYLCASSPSSTDTQYFGPGTRLTVL.

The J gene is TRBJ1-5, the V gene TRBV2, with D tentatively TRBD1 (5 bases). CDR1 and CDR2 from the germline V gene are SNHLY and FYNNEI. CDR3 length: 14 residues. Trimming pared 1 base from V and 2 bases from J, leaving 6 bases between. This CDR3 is CASSEGDRNQPQHF. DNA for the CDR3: TGTGCCAGCAGTGAAGGGGACCGCAATCAGCCCCAGCATTTT. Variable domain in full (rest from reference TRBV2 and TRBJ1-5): EPEVTQTPSHQVTQMGQEVILRCVPISNHLYFYWYRQILGQKVEFLVSFYNNEISEKSEIFDDQFSVERPDGSNFTLKIRSTKLEDSAMYFCASSEGDRNQPQHFGDGTRLSIL.

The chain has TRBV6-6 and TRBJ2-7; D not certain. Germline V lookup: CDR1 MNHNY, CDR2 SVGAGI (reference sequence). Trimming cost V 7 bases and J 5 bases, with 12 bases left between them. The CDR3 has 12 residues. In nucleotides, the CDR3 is TGTGCCAGCAAAGGTGAAAAGAACGAGCAGTACTTC. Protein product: CASKGEKNEQYF.

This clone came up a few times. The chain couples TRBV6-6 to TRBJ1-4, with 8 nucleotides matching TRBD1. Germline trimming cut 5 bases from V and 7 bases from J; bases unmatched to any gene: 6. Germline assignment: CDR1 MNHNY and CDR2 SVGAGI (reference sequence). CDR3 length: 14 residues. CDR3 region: CASSTQGAPEKLFF. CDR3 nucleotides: TGTGCCAGCAGTACCCAGGGGGCGCCTGAAAAACTGTTTTTT.

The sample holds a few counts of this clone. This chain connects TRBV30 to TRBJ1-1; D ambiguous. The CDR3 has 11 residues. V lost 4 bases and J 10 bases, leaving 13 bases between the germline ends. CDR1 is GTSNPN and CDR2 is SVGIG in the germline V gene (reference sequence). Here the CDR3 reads CAWIGSFGAFF. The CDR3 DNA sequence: TGTGCCTGGATAGGCTCATTCGGAGCTTTCTTT.

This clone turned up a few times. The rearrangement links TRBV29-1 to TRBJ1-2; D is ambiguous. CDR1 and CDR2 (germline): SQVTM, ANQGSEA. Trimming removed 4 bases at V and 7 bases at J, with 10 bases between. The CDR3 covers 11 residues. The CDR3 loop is CSVGGGGGYTF. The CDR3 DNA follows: TGCAGCGTTGGGGGAGGCGGTGGCTACACCTTC.

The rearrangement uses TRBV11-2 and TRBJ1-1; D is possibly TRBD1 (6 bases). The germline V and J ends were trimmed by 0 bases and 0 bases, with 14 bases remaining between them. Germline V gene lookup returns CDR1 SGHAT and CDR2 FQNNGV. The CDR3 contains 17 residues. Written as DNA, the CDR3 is TGTGCCAGCAGCTTAGATGCGGGGGCGGCCGTGAACACTGAAGCTTTCTTT. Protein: CASSLDAGAAVNTEAFF.

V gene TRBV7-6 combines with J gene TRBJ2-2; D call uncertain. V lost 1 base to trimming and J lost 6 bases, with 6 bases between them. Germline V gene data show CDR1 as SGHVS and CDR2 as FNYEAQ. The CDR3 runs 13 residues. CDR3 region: CASSLGGSGELFF. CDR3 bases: TGTGCCAGCAGCTTAGGGGGATCCGGGGAGCTGTTTTTT.

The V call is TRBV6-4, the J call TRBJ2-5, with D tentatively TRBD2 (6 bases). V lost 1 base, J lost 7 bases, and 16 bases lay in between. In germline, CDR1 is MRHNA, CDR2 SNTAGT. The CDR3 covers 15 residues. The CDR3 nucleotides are TGTGCCAGCAGTGACTGGGGGTGGGACTCAGGGACCCAGTACTTC. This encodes CASSDWGWDSGTQYF.

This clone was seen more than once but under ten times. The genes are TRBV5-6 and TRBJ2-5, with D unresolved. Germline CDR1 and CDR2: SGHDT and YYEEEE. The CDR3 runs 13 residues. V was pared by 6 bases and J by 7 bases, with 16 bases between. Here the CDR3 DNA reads TGTGCCAGCACCCCGACCGGTGAGCGGACCCAGTACTTC. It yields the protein CASTPTGERTQYF.

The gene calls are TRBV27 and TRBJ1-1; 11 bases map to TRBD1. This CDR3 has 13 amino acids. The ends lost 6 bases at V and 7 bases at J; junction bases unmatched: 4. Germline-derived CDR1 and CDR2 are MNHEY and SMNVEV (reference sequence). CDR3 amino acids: CASRDRGLIEAFF. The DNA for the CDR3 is TGTGCCAGCAGGGACAGGGGGCTTATTGAAGCTTTCTTT.

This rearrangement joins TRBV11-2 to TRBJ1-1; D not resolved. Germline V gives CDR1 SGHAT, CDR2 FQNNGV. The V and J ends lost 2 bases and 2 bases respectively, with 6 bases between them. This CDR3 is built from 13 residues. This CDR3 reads CASSLSGNTEAFF. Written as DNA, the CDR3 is TGTGCCAGCAGCTTATCCGGCAACACTGAAGCTTTCTTT.

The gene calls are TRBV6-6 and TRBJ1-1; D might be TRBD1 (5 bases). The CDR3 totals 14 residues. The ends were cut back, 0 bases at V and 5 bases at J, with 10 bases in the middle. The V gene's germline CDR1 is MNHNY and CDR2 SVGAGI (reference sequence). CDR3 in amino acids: CASSYSGEGTEAFF. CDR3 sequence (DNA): TGTGCCAGCAGTTACTCGGGGGAAGGAACTGAAGCTTTCTTT.

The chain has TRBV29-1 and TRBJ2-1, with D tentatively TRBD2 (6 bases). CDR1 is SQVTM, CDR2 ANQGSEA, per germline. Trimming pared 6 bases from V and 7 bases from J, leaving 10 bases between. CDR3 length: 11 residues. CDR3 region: CSVIAANEQFF. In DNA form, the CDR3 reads TGCAGCGTAATAGCGGCTAATGAGCAGTTCTTC.

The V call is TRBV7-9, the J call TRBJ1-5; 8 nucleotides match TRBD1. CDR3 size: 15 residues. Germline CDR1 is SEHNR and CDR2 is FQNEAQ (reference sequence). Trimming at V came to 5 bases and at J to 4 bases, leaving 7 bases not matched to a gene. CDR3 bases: TGTGCCAGCAGCATCGGGACAGGTCTTAATCAGCCCCAGCATTTT. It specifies CASSIGTGLNQPQHF.